What follows are 22 T cell receptor beta chains derived from one specimen sequenced in a study of T cell changes during pregnancy in multiple sclerosis. This table comes from immunoSEQ multiplex PCR, and its TCRdb copy is limited to in-frame clones, with some not included. The repertoire consists of under 40,000 clones, with roughly 90% occurring once and the leading ten covering 0.56%. The sample was CD4+ T cells from peripheral blood mononuclear cells, taken before pregnancy. These receptors all stem from a female donor with multiple sclerosis, enrolled in a pregnancy study.

The chain couples TRBV19 to TRBJ1-2; tentative D call: TRBD1 (6 bases). This CDR3 comprises 13 residues. The germline V and J ends were trimmed by 6 bases and 4 bases, with 12 bases remaining between them. The germline V gene encodes CDR1 LNHDA and CDR2 SQIVND (reference sequence). The chain's CDR3 is CASSTDRVYGYTF. CDR3 bases: TGTGCCAGTAGCACGGACAGAGTCTATGGCTACACCTTC.

This sequence joins TRBV18 and TRBJ1-2, with TRBD1 matching 10 bases. V lost 3 bases to trimming and J lost 2 bases; unmatched junction nucleotides: 6. The CDR3 loop spans 16 amino acids. Germline CDR1 and CDR2: KGHSH and LQKENI. The DNA of the CDR3 is TGTGCCAGCTCACCCGGACAGGGGGTGTTCAACTATGGCTACACCTTC. This gives the protein CASSPGQGVFNYGYTF.

This clone was observed a handful of times. This chain links TRBV28 with TRBJ1-6; possible D gene TRBD1, 5 bases. The CDR3 is 12 amino acids. Trimming cost V 5 bases and J 14 bases, with 13 bases left between them. Per the germline V gene, CDR1 is MDHEN and CDR2 is SYDVKM. The CDR3, as DNA: TGTGCCAGCAGTCCAGGGACTGCGTCCCTCCACTTT. The encoded protein is CASSPGTASLHF.

The chain combines TRBV6-6 with TRBJ1-2, with 9 bases lining up with TRBD1. Germline V gene data show CDR1 as MNHNY and CDR2 as SVGAGI (reference sequence). There are 13 residues in the CDR3. The J segment lost 3 bases and the V segment lost 6 bases, leaving 2 bases of the junction unmatched. The CDR3 coding sequence is TGTGCCAGCAGCTGGACAGGGGACTATGGCTACACCTTC. Amino acids: CASSWTGDYGYTF.

V gene TRBV10-3 combines with J gene TRBJ1-2; a weak D match, TRBD1 (5 bases). CDR1 is ENHRY and CDR2 is SYGVKD in the germline V gene. V lost 4 bases, J lost 8 bases, and 11 bases lay in between. The CDR3 consists of 12 residues. Written as DNA, the CDR3 is TGTGCCATCAGTGCCGGGGGACGGGGCTACACCTTC. Translation: CAISAGGRGYTF.

The rearrangement uses TRBV7-9 and TRBJ2-5; 7 bases align to TRBD2. The V segment lost 7 bases and the J segment 3 bases; nucleotides outside the gene matches: 8. CDR1 is SEHNR, CDR2 FQNEAQ, per germline (reference sequence). The CDR3 consists of 14 residues. DNA for the CDR3: TGTGCCAGCAACCTCCCGGGGAGGGAAGAGACCCAGTACTTC. Amino acids: CASNLPGREETQYF.

J is TRBJ2-1 and V is TRBV7-2; TRBD1 matches 10 bases. The CDR3 loop spans 15 amino acids. Germline values: CDR1 SGHTA, CDR2 FQGNSA. The V segment lost 3 bases and the J segment 7 bases; nucleotides outside the gene matches: 6. As DNA, the CDR3 is TGTGCCAGCAGCTTCGACAGGGGGCGCGAGAATGAGCAGTTCTTC. Translated, it gives CASSFDRGRENEQFF.

The rearrangement links TRBV28 to TRBJ1-1, with no clear D. In germline, CDR1 is MDHEN, CDR2 SYDVKM. The V end lost 5 bases, the J end lost 12 bases, and 16 bases lay between the germline ends. The length of the CDR3 is 12 residues. CDR3 nucleotide sequence: TGTGCCAGCAGTCCCCTAGTGCGGGGAACTTTCTTT. It specifies CASSPLVRGTFF.

This clone was counted a single time. This sequence joins TRBV4-3 and TRBJ2-4, with a tentative D call TRBD1 (6 bases). This CDR3 is built from 14 residues. The V end was cut by 4 bases, the J end by 6 bases, with 13 bases between. CDR1 and CDR2 from the germline V gene are LGHNA and YSLEER. CDR3 region: CASSLGHEPNIQYF. CDR3 DNA sequence: TGCGCCAGCAGCCTGGGACATGAGCCAAACATTCAGTACTTC.

The chain couples TRBV5-1 to TRBJ2-1; 7 bases agree with TRBD1. Trimming took 3 bases from V and 5 from J; bases not matched to a gene: 8. Germline CDR1 reads SGHRS; CDR2 reads YFSETQ. The CDR3 consists of 15 residues. The CDR3 protein is CASSSRGSPNNEQFF. In DNA form, the CDR3 reads TGCGCCAGCAGCTCCAGGGGGTCCCCTAACAATGAGCAGTTCTTC.

This clone was counted a single time. The chain employs TRBV18 and TRBJ2-7, with D perhaps TRBD2 (7 bases). This CDR3 contains 16 residues. Germline V lookup: CDR1 KGHSH, CDR2 LQKENI. Between the trimmed V and J ends, which lost 2 bases and 3 bases, there was a span of 17 bases. CDR3 protein: CASSPDRTRGYYEQYF. The CDR3 DNA reads as TGTGCCAGCTCACCAGACAGGACTAGGGGTTACTACGAGCAGTACTTC.

The chain combines TRBV7-2 with TRBJ2-5; 9 positions agree with TRBD2. Trimming at V came to 4 bases and at J to 7 bases, leaving 4 bases not matched to a gene. This CDR3 has 13 residues. Germline assignment: CDR1 SGHTA and CDR2 FQGNSA. The CDR3, as DNA: TGTGCCAGCAGCTCGGATAGCGGGGGGACCCAGTACTTC. This translates into CASSSDSGGTQYF. The full variable domain, with the rest looked up from reference TRBV7-2 and TRBJ2-5, is GAGVSQSPSNKVTEKGKDVELRCDPISGHTALYWYRQSLGQGLEFLIYFQGNSAPDKSGLPSDRFSAERTGGSVSTLTIQRTQQEDSAVYLCASSSDSGGTQYFGPGTRLLVL.

The gene calls are TRBV11-1 and TRBJ2-3; 8 nucleotides align to TRBD2. CDR1 SGHAT and CDR2 FQDESV come from the germline V gene (reference sequence). The CDR3 loop spans 14 amino acids. With 4 bases clipped from V and 4 bases from J, the junction kept 4 bases outside the gene matches. The CDR3 DNA reads as TGTGCCAGCAGCTCCTCACTAGCGGCAGATACGCAGTATTTT. This sequence encodes CASSSSLAADTQYF.

The V and J genes are TRBV14 and TRBJ1-2; D might be TRBD1 (5 bases). The germline V gene has CDR1 SGHDN and CDR2 FVKESK. The V and J ends lost 1 base and 3 bases respectively, with 21 bases between them. The CDR3 has 18 amino acids. CDR3 region: CASSQGWRGMTLYYGYTF. The CDR3, as DNA: TGTGCCAGCAGCCAAGGATGGAGGGGAATGACTCTTTACTATGGCTACACCTTC.

The V gene is TRBV19, the J gene TRBJ1-1; 7 bases fit TRBD1. The CDR3 covers 15 residues. Trimming removed 4 bases from V and 1 base from J; junction bases left unmatched: 6. Germline CDR1 LNHDA, CDR2 SQIVND (reference sequence). The chain's CDR3 is CASSTLGGPNTEAFF. CDR3 DNA: TGTGCCAGTAGTACGTTAGGGGGCCCGAACACTGAAGCTTTCTTT.

The chain uses TRBV2 and TRBJ1-2, with 8 bases lining up with TRBD1. The germline CDR1 and CDR2 sequences are SNHLY and FYNNEI. V lost 4 bases to trimming and J lost 4 bases; unmatched junction nucleotides: 5. This CDR3 contains 14 residues. CDR3 loop: CASSAGQGGYGYTF. The CDR3 nucleotides read TGTGCCAGCAGTGCCGGACAGGGCGGCTATGGCTACACCTTC.

The chain links TRBV6-4 to TRBJ2-3; 16 bases line up with TRBD2. The CDR3 covers 19 residues. In germline, CDR1 is MRHNA, CDR2 SNTAGT. V lost 6 bases, J lost 1 base, and 10 bases stayed unmatched. CDR3 protein: CASRTGTSGRVWGTDTQYF. CDR3 in DNA: TGTGCCAGCAGGACTGGGACTAGCGGGAGGGTCTGGGGCACAGATACGCAGTATTTT.

This clone appeared a few times. V gene TRBV19 combines with J gene TRBJ1-2; TRBD1 agrees at 11 bases. The V gene end was trimmed by 6 bases and the J gene end by 4 bases; junction bases not matched to a gene: 4. Germline V gene data show CDR1 as LNHDA and CDR2 as SQIVND (reference sequence). CDR3 length: 14 amino acids. This CDR3 reads CASSPGTGGYGYTF. In nucleotides, the CDR3 is TGTGCCAGTAGCCCCGGGACAGGGGGCTATGGCTACACCTTC.

V gene TRBV10-3 combines with J gene TRBJ1-4, with D perhaps matching TRBD1 (6 bases). CDR1 is ENHRY and CDR2 is SYGVKD in the germline V gene. The CDR3 spans 15 residues. The ends were cut back, 5 bases at V and 6 bases at J, with 16 bases in the middle. CDR3 region: CAISRSPQGDEKLFF. In DNA form, the CDR3 reads TGTGCCATCAGTCGATCTCCACAGGGTGATGAAAAACTGTTTTTT.

This chain joins TRBV5-1 and TRBJ2-1, with TRBD2 as a possible D gene (5 bases). The CDR3 sequence is 14 residues long. The germline V gene has CDR1 SGHRS and CDR2 YFSETQ. CDR3 DNA sequence: TGCGTCTCGAGGGCCTCAAGCCCAGGAAATGAGCAGTTCTTC. As protein: CVSRASSPGNEQFF.

In its sample, this clone was seen once. The chain couples TRBV4-1 to TRBJ1-4; maybe TRBD1 (6 bases). This CDR3 is built from 16 residues. Deletions cut 7 bases from V and 2 bases from J, with 17 bases between. The germline gives CDR1 MGHRA, CDR2 YSYEKL. CDR3 in amino acids: CASTLETGVTNEKLFF. The CDR3 DNA reads as TGCGCCAGCACCCTTGAGACAGGCGTTACTAATGAAAAACTGTTTTTT.

The CDR3 sequence is CASSPGQGPDTQYF. In DNA form, the CDR3 reads TGTGCCAGCAGTCCGGGACAGGGTCCAGATACGCAGTATTTT. V and J are TRBV7-9 and TRBJ2-3, with 9 positions matching TRBD1. Germline CDR1 reads SEHNR; CDR2 reads FQNEAQ (reference sequence). Trimming cost V 6 bases and J 4 bases; bases outside gene matches: 5. The CDR3 consists of 14 residues.